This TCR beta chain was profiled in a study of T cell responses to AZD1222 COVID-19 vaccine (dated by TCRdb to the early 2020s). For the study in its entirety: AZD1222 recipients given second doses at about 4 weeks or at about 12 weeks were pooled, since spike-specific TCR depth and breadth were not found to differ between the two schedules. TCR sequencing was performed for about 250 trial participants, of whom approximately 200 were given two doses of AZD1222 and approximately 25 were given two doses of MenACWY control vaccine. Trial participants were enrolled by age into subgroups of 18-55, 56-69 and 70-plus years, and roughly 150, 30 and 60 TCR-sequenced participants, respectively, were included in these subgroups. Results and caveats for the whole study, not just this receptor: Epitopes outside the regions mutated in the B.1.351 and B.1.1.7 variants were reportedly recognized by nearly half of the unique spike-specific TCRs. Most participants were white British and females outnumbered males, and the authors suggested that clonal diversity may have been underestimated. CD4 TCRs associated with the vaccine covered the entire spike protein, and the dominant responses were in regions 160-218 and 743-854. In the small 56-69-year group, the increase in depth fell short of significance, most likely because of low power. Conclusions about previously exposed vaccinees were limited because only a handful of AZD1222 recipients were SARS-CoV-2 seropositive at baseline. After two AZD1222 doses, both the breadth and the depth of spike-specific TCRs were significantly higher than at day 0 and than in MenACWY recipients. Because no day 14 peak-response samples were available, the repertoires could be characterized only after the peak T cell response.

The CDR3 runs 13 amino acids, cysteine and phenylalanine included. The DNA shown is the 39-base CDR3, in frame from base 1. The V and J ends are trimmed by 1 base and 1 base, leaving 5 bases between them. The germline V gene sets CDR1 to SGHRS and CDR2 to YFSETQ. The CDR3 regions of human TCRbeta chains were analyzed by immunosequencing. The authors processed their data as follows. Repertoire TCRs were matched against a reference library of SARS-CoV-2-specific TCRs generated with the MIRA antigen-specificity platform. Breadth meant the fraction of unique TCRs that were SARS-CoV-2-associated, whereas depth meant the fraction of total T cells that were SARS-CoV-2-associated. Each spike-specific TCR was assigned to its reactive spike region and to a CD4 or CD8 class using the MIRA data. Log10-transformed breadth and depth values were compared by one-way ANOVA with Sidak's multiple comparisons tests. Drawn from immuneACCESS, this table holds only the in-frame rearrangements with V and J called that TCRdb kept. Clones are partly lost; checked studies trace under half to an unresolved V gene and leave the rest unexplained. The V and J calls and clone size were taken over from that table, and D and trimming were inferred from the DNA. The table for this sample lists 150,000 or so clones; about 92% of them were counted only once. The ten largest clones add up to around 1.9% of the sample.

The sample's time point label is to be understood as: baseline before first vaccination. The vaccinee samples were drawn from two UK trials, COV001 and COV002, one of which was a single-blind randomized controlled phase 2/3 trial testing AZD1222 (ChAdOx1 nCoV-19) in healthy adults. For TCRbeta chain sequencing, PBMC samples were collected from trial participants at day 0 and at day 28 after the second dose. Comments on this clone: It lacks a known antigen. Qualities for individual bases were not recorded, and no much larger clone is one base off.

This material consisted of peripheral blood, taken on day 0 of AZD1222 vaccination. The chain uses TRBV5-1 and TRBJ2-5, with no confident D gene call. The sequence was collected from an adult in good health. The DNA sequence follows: TGCGCCAGCAGCTTGAACATCCAAGAGACCCAGTACTTC. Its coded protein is CASSLNIQETQYF.